Presented here are 30 T cell receptor beta chains from one specimen sequenced in a study of regulatory T cells in long-lasting Graves disease. The time point is: persistent/refractory GD, antithyroid drugs over 5 years with positive TRAb. RNA extracted from PBMCs served as the sequencing template. Sequencing libraries for TCR beta were prepared with iRepertoire HTBI primers and Arm-PCR of CDR3 regions. MiXCR was run by TCRdb on the multiplex PCR reads, yielding one entry per CDR3 protein. This sample has almost 350,000 distinct CDR3 sequences, with about 20% found just once. This sample comprised peripheral blood mononuclear cells (PBMCs), obtained when the disease was refractory, from a patient treated with antithyroid drugs. The receptors come from a female donor with Graves disease.

This clonotype showed up just a few times. The chain has TRBV7-9 and TRBJ2-2, with 9 bases aligning to TRBD1. V gave up 5 bases and J gave up 5 bases; unmatched junction bases: 9. CDR3 size: 16 residues. Germline lookup yields CDR1 SEHNR and CDR2 FQNEAQ (reference sequence). This CDR3 is CASSDRDRVRTGELFF. The CDR3 region has the DNA TGTGCCAGCAGCGACCGGGACAGGGTTAGGACCGGGGAGCTGTTTTTT.

There are many counts of this clonotype. The chain has TRBV4-2 and TRBJ2-4; no clear D gene. V lost 0 bases, J lost 1 base, and 13 bases lay in between. Germline V gene data show CDR1 as LGHNA and CDR2 as YNFKEQ. This CDR3 spans 17 amino acids. The DNA of the CDR3 is TGTGCCAGCAGCCAAGAAGGCCCCGGGCTTGCCAAAAACATTCAGTACTTC. It yields the protein CASSQEGPGLAKNIQYF.

This chain joins TRBV30 and TRBJ2-4; D is ambiguous. This CDR3 contains 11 residues. The germline V gene has CDR1 GTSNPN and CDR2 SVGIG (reference sequence). The germline V and J ends were trimmed by 0 bases and 9 bases, with 6 bases remaining between them. Written as DNA, the CDR3 is TGTGCCTGGAGTGTAAACCCCATTCAGTACTTC. Translated, it gives CAWSVNPIQYF.

The chain has TRBV19 and TRBJ1-1, with D possibly matching TRBD1 (5 bases). Germline values: CDR1 LNHDA, CDR2 SQIVND (reference sequence). The V gene lost 6 bases and the J gene lost 0 bases, with 14 bases spanning the gap. The CDR3 is made up of 15 amino acids. CDR3 protein: CASRNRGGLNTEAFF. The CDR3 nucleotides read TGTGCCAGTAGAAATCGGGGGGGACTGAACACTGAAGCTTTCTTT. The whole variable domain, remainder taken from reference TRBV19 and TRBJ1-1, is DGGITQSPKYLFRKEGQNVTLSCEQNLNHDAMYWYRQDPGQGLRLIYYSQIVNDFQKGDIAEGYSVSREKKESFPLTVTSAQKNPTAFYLCASRNRGGLNTEAFFGQGTRLTVV.

The sample holds many counts of this clonotype. CDR3 coding DNA: TGTGCCAGCAGTCCGGGGCAGGTTAGCAATCAGCCCCAGCATTTT. It yields the protein CASSPGQVSNQPQHF. The rearrangement joins TRBV2 to TRBJ1-5, with a possible D match to TRBD1 (5 bases). Trimming cost V 5 bases and J 0 bases, with 11 bases left between them. The CDR3 length is 15 residues. Germline V gene sequence: CDR1 SNHLY, CDR2 FYNNEI.

This clonotype was picked up many times. The chain couples TRBV12-3 or TRBV12-4 to TRBJ2-6; 8 bases line up with TRBD2. This CDR3 spans 17 amino acids. Unmatched junction bases numbered 7, after V lost 3 bases and J lost 3 bases. The CDR3 DNA is TGTGCCAGCAGTTTCGGGGGGGCGCCCGGTGGGGCCAACGTCCTGACTTTC. Protein: CASSFGGAPGGANVLTF.

The V gene is TRBV4-3, the J gene TRBJ2-2; the D is unclear. V shed 5 bases and J shed 5 bases, with 12 bases lying between them. This CDR3 has 14 amino acids. Germline CDR1 is LGHNA and CDR2 is YSLEER. Written as DNA, the CDR3 is TGCGCCAGCAGCAGTGGTGATCCGACCGGGGAGCTGTTTTTT. Its protein product is CASSSGDPTGELFF.

The V call is TRBV20-1, the J call TRBJ1-1, with 12 bases matching TRBD1. With V trimmed by 6 bases and J by 5 bases, 13 bases remained unmatched. Looked up from germline, CDR1 is DFQATT and CDR2 is SNEGSKA (reference sequence). This CDR3 contains 16 residues. Written as DNA, the CDR3 is TGCAGTGCCCTAATCGGGGGACAGGGGGCAACGACTGAAGCTTTCTTT. Its translation: CSALIGGQGATTEAFF.

This clonotype has a handful of counts. The rearrangement uses TRBV5-6 and TRBJ1-2, with TRBD1 matching 9 bases. Germline V lookup: CDR1 SGHDT, CDR2 YYEEEE. This CDR3 is 16 amino acids long. V trimming: 5 bases; J trimming: 3 bases; junction bases outside the gene matches: 11. CDR3 in DNA: TGTGCCAGCAGGAACCCGGGACAGGGAAACGACTATGGCTACACCTTC. Protein product: CASRNPGQGNDYGYTF. The full variable domain, rest sourced from reference TRBV5-6 and TRBJ1-2, is DAGVTQSPTHLIKTRGQQVTLRCSPKSGHDTVSWYQQALGQGPQFIFQYYEEEERQRGNFPDRFSGHQFPNYSSELNVNALLLGDSALYLCASRNPGQGNDYGYTFGSGTRLTVV.

Many counts were recorded for this clonotype. This chain links TRBV28 with TRBJ2-2; D is perhaps TRBD2 (6 bases). This CDR3 has 14 residues. Per germline, CDR1 MDHEN and CDR2 SYDVKM. The ends were cut back, 5 bases at V and 6 bases at J, with 13 bases in the middle. CDR3 sequence reads: CASSPRTGAGELFF. In DNA, the CDR3 is TGTGCCAGCAGTCCACGGACGGGGGCCGGGGAGCTGTTTTTT. Using reference TRBV28 and TRBJ2-2 for the parts outside the CDR3, the full variable domain is DVKVTQSSRYLVKRTGEKVFLECVQDMDHENMFWYRQDPGLGLRLIYFSYDVKMKEKGDIPEGYSVSREKKERFSLILESASTNQTSMYLCASSPRTGAGELFFGEGSRLTVL.

This clonotype was detected only once. The chain links TRBV4-3 to TRBJ2-2; D gene unclear. Germline-derived CDR1 and CDR2 are LGHNA and YSLEER. This CDR3 has 13 amino acids. The ends were cut back, 0 bases at V and 6 bases at J, with 5 bases in the middle. CDR3 amino acids: CASSQEWAGELFF. DNA of the CDR3: TGCGCCAGCAGCCAAGAGTGGGCCGGGGAGCTGTTTTTT.

This rearrangement joins TRBV7-9 to TRBJ2-3, with D hard to call. Germline values: CDR1 SEHNR, CDR2 FQNEAQ (reference sequence). The CDR3 is 14 amino acids. V lost 4 bases and J lost 2, with 10 bases in between. The DNA for the CDR3 is TGTGCCAGCAGCTCAATCGCTACCACAGATACGCAGTATTTT. Its translation: CASSSIATTDTQYF.

J is TRBJ2-2 and V is TRBV7-9, with TRBD2 identical over 9 bases. CDR3 length: 16 amino acids. Germline lookup yields CDR1 SEHNR and CDR2 FQNEAQ (reference sequence). V lost 5 bases and J lost 6; bases outside the gene matches: 10. For the CDR3, the DNA is TGTGCCAGCAGCGTTTTGGCGGGAGGGAGGCCCGGGGAGCTGTTTTTT. Translated, it gives CASSVLAGGRPGELFF.

With respect to this clonotype: A much larger clone sits a single nucleotide away, making a read error possible. V usage is TRBV20-1 and J usage is TRBJ2-5; TRBD2 agrees at 8 bases. The V gene's germline CDR1 is DFQATT and CDR2 SNEGSKA (reference sequence). The CDR3 contains 15 residues. The CDR3 nucleotides read TGCAGTGCCAACACCGTTACTAGCGGCCAAGGGACCCAGTACTTC. Its protein product is CSANTVTSGQGTQYF.

This clonotype was recorded at least ten times. The V gene is TRBV11-2, the J gene TRBJ2-7; possible D gene TRBD2, 6 bases. Per the germline V gene, CDR1 is SGHAT and CDR2 is FQNNGV. The CDR3 runs 16 residues. Trimming left V 1 base short and J 0 bases short, with 13 bases between. For the CDR3, the DNA is TGTGCCAGCAGCTTAGTCGCGGCGGGGACCTCCTACGAGCAGTACTTC. It encodes CASSLVAAGTSYEQYF.

Many counts were recorded for this clonotype. This chain links TRBV12-3 or TRBV12-4 with TRBJ2-7, with 10 bases lining up with TRBD1. The J segment lost 0 bases and the V segment lost 5 bases, leaving 4 bases of the junction unmatched. The CDR3 is made up of 15 amino acids. In DNA form, the CDR3 reads TGTGCCAGCAGTCGAGACAGGGGGCCCTCCTACGAGCAGTACTTC. Its protein product is CASSRDRGPSYEQYF.

The chain combines TRBV4-1 with TRBJ2-7; D is perhaps TRBD1 (5 bases). The CDR3 runs to 15 residues. CDR1 is MGHRA, CDR2 YSYEKL, per germline. Trimming stripped 2 bases from V and 3 bases from J, with 14 bases between. Written as DNA, the CDR3 is TGCGCCAGCAGCCAACAAGACAGATCCTTCTACGAGCAGTACTTC. This encodes CASSQQDRSFYEQYF.

The gene calls are TRBV20-1 and TRBJ2-5, with 16 bases that match TRBD2. The V gene's germline CDR1 is DFQATT and CDR2 SNEGSKA (reference sequence). V shed 6 bases, J shed 1 base, and the junction held 11 bases outside the gene matches. The length of the CDR3 is 18 residues. In nucleotides, the CDR3 is TGCAGTGCCCCCGGGACTAGCGGGAGGGCCTGGAGCCAAGAGACCCAGTACTTC. Protein: CSAPGTSGRAWSQETQYF.

There are many counts of this clonotype. The genes are TRBV6-1 and TRBJ1-1, with D unresolved. The CDR3 extends over 14 amino acids. Trimming pared 6 bases from V and 1 base from J, leaving 12 bases between. Germline V gene sequence: CDR1 MNHNS, CDR2 SASEGT. CDR3 loop: CASRGTGWNTEAFF. The CDR3 DNA sequence: TGTGCCAGCAGAGGTACGGGTTGGAACACTGAAGCTTTCTTT.

This chain joins TRBV20-1 and TRBJ1-6, with D unresolved. Trimming stripped 3 bases from V and 5 bases from J, with 17 bases between. This CDR3 has 16 residues. Germline V gene sequence: CDR1 DFQATT, CDR2 SNEGSKA (reference sequence). The CDR3 DNA is TGCAGTGCTAGGGTTCGAGGGCGAGGGAATAATTCACCCCTCCACTTT. Protein sequence: CSARVRGRGNNSPLHF.

Regarding this clonotype: The likely explanation is a read error, given a far larger clone one base away. The chain joins TRBV6-1 to TRBJ2-7; 7 nucleotides line up with TRBD2. The CDR3 contains 14 residues. Per the germline V gene, CDR1 is MNHNS and CDR2 is SASEGT. The trim removed 5 bases at V and 6 bases at J, leaving 10 bases unmatched. The DNA of the CDR3 is TGTGCCAGCAGTACCCCTGGGGAGGGGCGCGAGCAGTACTTC. It yields the protein CASSTPGEGREQYF.

This clonotype was observed a few times. The CDR3 coding sequence is TGTGCCAGCAGCTTAGGCCCCGACTTCCTTGTGAGGACCCAGTACTTC. Amino acids: CASSLGPDFLVRTQYF. This chain joins TRBV7-9 and TRBJ2-5; D is unclear. CDR1 is SEHNR, CDR2 FQNEAQ, per germline (reference sequence). This CDR3 comprises 16 residues. V was pared by 1 base and J by 7 bases, with 19 bases between.

This clonotype was counted ten times or more. The V and J genes are TRBV11-2 and TRBJ1-6, with TRBD1 identical over 7 bases. The CDR3 loop spans 14 amino acids. The J segment lost 6 bases and the V segment lost 5 bases, leaving 4 bases of the junction unmatched. The germline gives CDR1 SGHAT, CDR2 FQNNGV. The CDR3 sequence is CASSMGQTNSPLHF. In DNA, the CDR3 is TGTGCCAGCAGCATGGGACAGACTAATTCACCCCTCCACTTT.

The chain links TRBV3-1 to TRBJ1-2; weak D call: TRBD1 (5 bases). The CDR3 has 14 amino acids. Trimming shortened V by 4 bases and J by 10 bases, and 19 bases separated the two germline ends. Germline CDR1 LGHDT, CDR2 YNNKEL (reference sequence). CDR3 coding DNA: TGTGCCAGCAGCCCAAGGGTAGCAGGGATCATCTACACCTTC. This sequence encodes CASSPRVAGIIYTF.

This clonotype has just a few counts. A read error may explain this, as a much larger clone is one base away. This chain connects TRBV6-5 to TRBJ2-5, with D perhaps TRBD2 (6 bases). V gave up 2 bases and J gave up 7 bases, with 8 bases separating them. The CDR3 spans 12 residues. The germline V gene has CDR1 MNHEY and CDR2 SVGAGI. The CDR3 region has the DNA TGTGCCAGCAGTTACGGGGGAGGGACCCAGTACTTC. This gives the protein CASSYGGGTQYF.

Ten or more counts support this clonotype. The chain employs TRBV2 and TRBJ1-2; TRBD1 aligns across 7 bases. This CDR3 has 15 residues. Trimming took 5 bases from V and 8 from J; bases not matched to a gene: 14. From germline, CDR1 is SNHLY and CDR2 FYNNEI. The CDR3 nucleotides read TGTGCCAGCAGTAGGGGGCCTCCCTCCGAGGGAGGCTACACCTTC. This codes for CASSRGPPSEGGYTF.

This clonotype was seen a few times. CDR3 bases: TGTGCCAGCAGCCCCCCCTCAGACAGGGGGTCTGAAAAACTGTTTTTT. Translating it yields CASSPPSDRGSEKLFF. This rearrangement joins TRBV14 to TRBJ1-4, with 9 bases that match TRBD1. From germline, CDR1 is SGHDN and CDR2 FVKESK. This CDR3 has 16 amino acids. V lost 4 bases to trimming and J lost 7 bases; unmatched junction nucleotides: 10.

This chain joins TRBV4-1 and TRBJ1-6; the D gene is possibly TRBD1 (6 bases). Germline V gives CDR1 MGHRA, CDR2 YSYEKL. The ends were cut back, 0 bases at V and 7 bases at J, with 13 bases in the middle. The CDR3 length is 16 residues. This CDR3 reads CASSQEWNRENSPLHF. In nucleotides, the CDR3 is TGCGCCAGCAGCCAAGAATGGAACAGGGAGAATTCACCCCTCCACTTT.

The J gene is TRBJ2-6, the V gene TRBV12-3 or TRBV12-4; possible D gene TRBD1, 6 bases. The CDR3 length is 17 residues. Trimming took off 2 bases at V and 4 bases at J, with 15 bases between the two ends. DNA for the CDR3: TGTGCCAGCAGTTTATCCGTTTGGGGGCCCGGGGCCAACGTCCTGACTTTC. It codes for CASSLSVWGPGANVLTF.

A note on this clonotype: Possible read error: a much larger clone is one base away. The J gene is TRBJ1-5, the V gene TRBV15; D not resolved. This CDR3 is built from 17 residues. Germline loops: CDR1 LNHNV, CDR2 YYDKDF (reference sequence). The DNA for the CDR3 is TGTGCCACCAACAGAGATCACGAGAGGACGGGCAATCAGCCCCAGCATTTT. As protein: CATNRDHERTGNQPQHF.